This entry features one T cell receptor beta chain sequence. The target antigen is unknown. CDR1 and CDR2 from the germline V gene are SGHTA and FQGTGA. The CDR3 runs 13 residues. Between the trimmed V and J ends, which lost 2 bases and 2 bases, there was a span of 6 bases. Amplification used 60 Vbeta primers and 13 Jbeta primers. Profiled with immunoSEQ multiplex PCR; TCRdb holds only in-frame clones, not every one. This table holds 130,000 to 150,000 clones, roughly 80% found once. The sample comes from a study of cytomegalovirus exposure and HLA in healthy donors. Study outcomes and limitations: Highest at DRB1 and lowest at HLA-C, TCR association rates differed among HLA loci in a later analysis.

The TCR comes from a middle-aged woman in good health and CMV-seropositive. The V and J genes are TRBV7-3 and TRBJ1-1; no reliable D call. Specimen: PBMCs. For the CDR3, the DNA is TGTGCCAGCAGCTTACACGGTAACACTGAAGCTTTCTTT. This gives the protein CASSLHGNTEAFF.